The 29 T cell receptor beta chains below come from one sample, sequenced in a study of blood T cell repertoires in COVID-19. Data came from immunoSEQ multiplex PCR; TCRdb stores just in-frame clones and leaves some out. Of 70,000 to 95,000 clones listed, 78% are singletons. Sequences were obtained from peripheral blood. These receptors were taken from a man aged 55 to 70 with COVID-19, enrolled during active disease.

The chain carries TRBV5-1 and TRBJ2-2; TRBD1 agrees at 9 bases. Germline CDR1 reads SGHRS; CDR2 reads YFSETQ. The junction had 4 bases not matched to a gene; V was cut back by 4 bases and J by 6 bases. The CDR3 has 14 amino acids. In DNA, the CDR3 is TGCGCCAGCAGCCGGGACAGGGTGGCCGGGGAGCTGTTTTTT. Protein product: CASSRDRVAGELFF.

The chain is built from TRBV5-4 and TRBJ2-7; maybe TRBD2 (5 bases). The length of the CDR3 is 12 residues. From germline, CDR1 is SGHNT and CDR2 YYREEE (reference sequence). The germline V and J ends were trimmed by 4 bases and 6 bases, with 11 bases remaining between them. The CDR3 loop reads CASSAQDFEQYF. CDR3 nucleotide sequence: TGTGCCAGCAGCGCTCAGGACTTCGAGCAGTACTTC.

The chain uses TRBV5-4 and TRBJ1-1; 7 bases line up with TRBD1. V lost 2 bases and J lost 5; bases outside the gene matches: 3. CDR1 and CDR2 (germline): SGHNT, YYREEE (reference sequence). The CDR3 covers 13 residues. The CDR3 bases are TGTGCCAGCAGCTTAGGGGGCCTGACTGAAGCTTTCTTT. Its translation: CASSLGGLTEAFF.

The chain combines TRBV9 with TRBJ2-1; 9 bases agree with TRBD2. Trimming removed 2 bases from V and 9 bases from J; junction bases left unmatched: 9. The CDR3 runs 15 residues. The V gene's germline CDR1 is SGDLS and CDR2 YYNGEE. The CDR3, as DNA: TGTGCCAGCAGCGTGGGCGGGGGGGCCTCCGTTGAGCAGTTCTTC. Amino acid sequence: CASSVGGGASVEQFF. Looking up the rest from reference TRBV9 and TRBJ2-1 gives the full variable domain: DSGVTQTPKHLITATGQRVTLRCSPRSGDLSVYWYQQSLDQGLQFLIQYYNGEERAKGNILERFSAQQFPDLHSELNLSSLELGDSALYFCASSVGGGASVEQFFGPGTRLTVL.

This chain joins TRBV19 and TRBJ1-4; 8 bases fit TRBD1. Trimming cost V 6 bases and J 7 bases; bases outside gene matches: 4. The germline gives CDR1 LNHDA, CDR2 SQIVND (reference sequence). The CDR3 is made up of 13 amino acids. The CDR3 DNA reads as TGTGCCAGTAGAAGACAGGGGAGTGAAAAACTGTTTTTT. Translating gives CASRRQGSEKLFF.

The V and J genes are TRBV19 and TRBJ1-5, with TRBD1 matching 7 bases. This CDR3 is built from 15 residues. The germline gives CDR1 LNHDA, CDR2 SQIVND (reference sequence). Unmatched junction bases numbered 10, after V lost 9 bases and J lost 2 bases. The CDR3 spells CASQPQGSRNQPQHF. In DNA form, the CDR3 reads TGTGCCAGCCAGCCACAGGGGAGTCGCAATCAGCCCCAGCATTTT.

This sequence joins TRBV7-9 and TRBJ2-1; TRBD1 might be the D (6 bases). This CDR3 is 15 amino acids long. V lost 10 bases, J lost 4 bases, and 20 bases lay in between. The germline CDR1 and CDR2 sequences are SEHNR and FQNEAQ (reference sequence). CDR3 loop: CATPTRDTSYNEQFF. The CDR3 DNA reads TGTGCCACCCCGACCCGGGACACTTCTTACAATGAGCAGTTCTTC.

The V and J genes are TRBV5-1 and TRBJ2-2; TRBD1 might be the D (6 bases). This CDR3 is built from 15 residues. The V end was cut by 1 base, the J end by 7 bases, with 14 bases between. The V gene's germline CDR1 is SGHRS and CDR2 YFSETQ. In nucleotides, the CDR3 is TGCGCCAGCAGCTTGTCCCTAACAGGGAACGGGGAGCTGTTTTTT. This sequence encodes CASSLSLTGNGELFF.

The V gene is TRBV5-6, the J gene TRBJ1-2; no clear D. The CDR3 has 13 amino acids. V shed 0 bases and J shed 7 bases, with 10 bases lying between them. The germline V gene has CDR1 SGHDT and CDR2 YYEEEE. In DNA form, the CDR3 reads TGTGCCAGCAGCTTGGTGGGCTCTGGTGGCTACACCTTC. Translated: CASSLVGSGGYTF. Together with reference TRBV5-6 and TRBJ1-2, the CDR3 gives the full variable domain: DAGVTQSPTHLIKTRGQQVTLRCSPKSGHDTVSWYQQALGQGPQFIFQYYEEEERQRGNFPDRFSGHQFPNYSSELNVNALLLGDSALYLCASSLVGSGGYTFGSGTRLTVV.

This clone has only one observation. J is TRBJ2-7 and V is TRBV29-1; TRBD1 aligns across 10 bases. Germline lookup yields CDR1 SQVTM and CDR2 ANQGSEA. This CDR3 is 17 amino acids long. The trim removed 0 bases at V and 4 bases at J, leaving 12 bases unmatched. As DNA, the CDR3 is TGCAGCGTTGAAGAAGGGACAGGGGAACCCCTTGGGTACGAGCAGTACTTC. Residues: CSVEEGTGEPLGYEQYF.

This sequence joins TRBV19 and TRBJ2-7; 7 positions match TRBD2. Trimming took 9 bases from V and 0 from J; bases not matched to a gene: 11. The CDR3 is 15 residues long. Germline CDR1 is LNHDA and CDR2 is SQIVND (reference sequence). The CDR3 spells CASRNPAGDSYEQYF. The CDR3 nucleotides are TGTGCCAGCAGAAATCCGGCGGGGGACTCCTACGAGCAGTACTTC.

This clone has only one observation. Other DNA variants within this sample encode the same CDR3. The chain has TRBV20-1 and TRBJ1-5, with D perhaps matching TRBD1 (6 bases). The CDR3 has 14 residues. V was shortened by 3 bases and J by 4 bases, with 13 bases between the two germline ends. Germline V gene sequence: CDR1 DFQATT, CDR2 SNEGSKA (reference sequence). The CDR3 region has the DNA TGCAGTGCTAGTGGGGCAGGGGTTAATCAGCCCCAGCATTTT. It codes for CSASGAGVNQPQHF.

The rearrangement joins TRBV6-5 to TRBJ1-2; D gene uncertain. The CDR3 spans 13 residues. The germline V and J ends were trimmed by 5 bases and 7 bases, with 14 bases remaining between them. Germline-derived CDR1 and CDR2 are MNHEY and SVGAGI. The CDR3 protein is CASSPDTGGGYTF. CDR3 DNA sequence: TGTGCCAGCAGTCCAGACACTGGTGGTGGCTACACCTTC.

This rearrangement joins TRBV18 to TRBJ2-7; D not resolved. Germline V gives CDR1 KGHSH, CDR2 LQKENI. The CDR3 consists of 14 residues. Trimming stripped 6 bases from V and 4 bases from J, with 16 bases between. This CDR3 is CASSLGFPEYEQYF. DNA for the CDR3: TGTGCCAGCTCCCTTGGTTTCCCCGAGTACGAGCAGTACTTC.

The CDR3 spells CASSPSLFSGGVLYGYTF. The DNA of the CDR3 is TGTGCCAGCTCACCATCTTTATTTAGCGGCGGAGTCTTATATGGCTACACCTTC. The chain recombines TRBV18 with TRBJ1-2; D gene ambiguous. The CDR3 is made up of 18 amino acids. With 2 bases removed from V and 5 bases from J, the gap between germline ends came to 24 bases. Germline lookup yields CDR1 KGHSH and CDR2 LQKENI.

The CDR3 DNA reads TGTGCCAGTAGTATAGATGCGGGCAACTATGGCTACACCTTC. Protein sequence: CASSIDAGNYGYTF. This sequence joins TRBV19 and TRBJ1-2; no definite D call. Germline CDR1 LNHDA, CDR2 SQIVND (reference sequence). V lost 0 bases to trimming and J lost 2 bases, with 7 bases between them. This CDR3 comprises 14 residues.

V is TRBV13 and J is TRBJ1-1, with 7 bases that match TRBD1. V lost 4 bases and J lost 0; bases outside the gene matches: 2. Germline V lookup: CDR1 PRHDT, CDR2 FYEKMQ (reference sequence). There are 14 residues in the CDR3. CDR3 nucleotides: TGTGCCAGCAGCTGGGGACAGATGAACACTGAAGCTTTCTTT. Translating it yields CASSWGQMNTEAFF. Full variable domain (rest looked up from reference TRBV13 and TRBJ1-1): AAGVIQSPRHLIKEKRETATLKCYPIPRHDTVYWYQQGPGQDPQFLISFYEKMQSDKGSIPDRFSAQQFSDYHSELNMSSLELGDSALYFCASSWGQMNTEAFFGQGTRLTVV.

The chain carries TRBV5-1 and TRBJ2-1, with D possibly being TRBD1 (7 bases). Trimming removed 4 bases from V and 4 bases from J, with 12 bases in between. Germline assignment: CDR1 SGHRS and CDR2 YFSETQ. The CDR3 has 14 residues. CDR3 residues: CASSGGTEYNEQFF. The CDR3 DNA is TGCGCCAGCAGCGGGGGGACAGAATACAATGAGCAGTTCTTC.

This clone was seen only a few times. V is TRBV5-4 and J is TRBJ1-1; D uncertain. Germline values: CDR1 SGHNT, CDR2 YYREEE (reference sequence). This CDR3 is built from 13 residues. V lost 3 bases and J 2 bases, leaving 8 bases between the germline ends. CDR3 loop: CASSSRGNTEAFF. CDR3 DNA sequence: TGTGCCAGCAGCTCACGGGGAAACACTGAAGCTTTCTTT.

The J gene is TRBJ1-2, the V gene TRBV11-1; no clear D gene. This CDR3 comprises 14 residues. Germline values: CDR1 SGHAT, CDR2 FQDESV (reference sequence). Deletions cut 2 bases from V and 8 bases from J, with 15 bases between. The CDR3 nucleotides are TGTGCCAGCAGCTTAACCCAGACCGGAGGGGGCTACACCTTC. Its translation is CASSLTQTGGGYTF.

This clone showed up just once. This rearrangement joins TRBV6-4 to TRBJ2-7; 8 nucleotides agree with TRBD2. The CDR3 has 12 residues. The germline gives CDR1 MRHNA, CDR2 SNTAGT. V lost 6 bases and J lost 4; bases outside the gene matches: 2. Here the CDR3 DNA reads TGTGCCAGCAGCGGGGGGGAGTACGAGCAGTACTTC. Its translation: CASSGGEYEQYF.

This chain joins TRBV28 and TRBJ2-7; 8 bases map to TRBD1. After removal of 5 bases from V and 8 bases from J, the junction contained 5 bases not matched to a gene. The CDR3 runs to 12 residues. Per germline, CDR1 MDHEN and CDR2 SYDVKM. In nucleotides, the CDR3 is TGTGCCAGCAGTCCCGGACAGGGAAAGCAGTACTTC. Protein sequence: CASSPGQGKQYF.

In nucleotides, the CDR3 is TGCAGCGTTAAGGGGCCTCCTGGAAACACCATATATTTT. It translates to CSVKGPPGNTIYF. V usage is TRBV29-1 and J usage is TRBJ1-3, with D perhaps matching TRBD1 (5 bases). The CDR3 covers 13 residues. Germline V gene lookup returns CDR1 SQVTM and CDR2 ANQGSEA. V gave up 5 bases and J gave up 2 bases, with 10 bases separating them.

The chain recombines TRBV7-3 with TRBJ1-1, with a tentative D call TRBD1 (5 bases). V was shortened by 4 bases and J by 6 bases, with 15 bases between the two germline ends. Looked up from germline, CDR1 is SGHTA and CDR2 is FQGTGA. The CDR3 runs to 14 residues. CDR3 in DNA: TGTGCCAGCAGCTCAGACGGGGGGTCTGCTGAAGCTTTCTTT. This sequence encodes CASSSDGGSAEAFF.

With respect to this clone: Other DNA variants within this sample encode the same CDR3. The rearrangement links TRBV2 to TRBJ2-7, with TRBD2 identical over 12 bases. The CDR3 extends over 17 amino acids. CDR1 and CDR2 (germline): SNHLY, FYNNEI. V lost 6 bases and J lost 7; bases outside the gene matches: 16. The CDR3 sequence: CASSRLLAGGPGGEQYF. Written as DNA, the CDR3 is TGTGCCAGCAGCCGCCTACTAGCGGGGGGACCTGGTGGGGAGCAGTACTTC.

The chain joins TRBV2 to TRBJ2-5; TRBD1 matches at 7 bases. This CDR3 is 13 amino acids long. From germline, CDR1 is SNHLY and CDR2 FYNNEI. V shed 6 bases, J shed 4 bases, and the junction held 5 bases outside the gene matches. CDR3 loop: CASRKQGTETQYF. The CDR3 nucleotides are TGTGCCAGCAGAAAACAGGGGACAGAGACCCAGTACTTC.

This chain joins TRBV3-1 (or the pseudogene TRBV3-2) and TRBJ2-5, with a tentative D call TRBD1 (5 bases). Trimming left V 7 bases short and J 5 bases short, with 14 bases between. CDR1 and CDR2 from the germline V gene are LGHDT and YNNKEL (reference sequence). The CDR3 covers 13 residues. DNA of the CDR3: TGTGCCAGCACACCGTCAGGGCGGGAGACCCAGTACTTC. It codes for CASTPSGRETQYF.

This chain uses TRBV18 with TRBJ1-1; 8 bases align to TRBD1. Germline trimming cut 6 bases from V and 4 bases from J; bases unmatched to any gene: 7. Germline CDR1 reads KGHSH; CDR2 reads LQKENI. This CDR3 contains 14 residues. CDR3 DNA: TGTGCCAGCTCGCTTACAGGGGGGAGCACTGAAGCTTTCTTT. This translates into CASSLTGGSTEAFF.

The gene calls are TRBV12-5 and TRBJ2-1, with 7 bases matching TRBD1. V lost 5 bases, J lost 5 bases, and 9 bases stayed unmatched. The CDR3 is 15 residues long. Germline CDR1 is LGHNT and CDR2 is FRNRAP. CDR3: CASGATGQVDNEQFF. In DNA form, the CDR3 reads TGTGCTAGTGGTGCGACCGGACAGGTGGACAATGAGCAGTTCTTC.